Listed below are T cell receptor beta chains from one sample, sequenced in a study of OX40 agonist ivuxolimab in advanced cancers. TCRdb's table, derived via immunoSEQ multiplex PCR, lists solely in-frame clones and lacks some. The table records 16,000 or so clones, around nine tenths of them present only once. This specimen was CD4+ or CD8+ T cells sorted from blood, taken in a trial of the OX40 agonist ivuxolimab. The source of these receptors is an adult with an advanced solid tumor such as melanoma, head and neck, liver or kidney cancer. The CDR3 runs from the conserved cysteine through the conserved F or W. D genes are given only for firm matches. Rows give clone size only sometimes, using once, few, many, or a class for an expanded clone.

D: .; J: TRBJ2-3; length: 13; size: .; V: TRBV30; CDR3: CAWSATSTDTQYF; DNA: TGTGCCTGGAGTGCAACTAGCACAGATACGCAGTATTTT
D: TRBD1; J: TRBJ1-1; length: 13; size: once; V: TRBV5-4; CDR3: CASSSDRVTEAFF; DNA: TGTGCCAGCAGCTCTGACAGGGTCACTGAAGCTTTCTTT
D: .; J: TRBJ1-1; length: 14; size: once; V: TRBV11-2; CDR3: CASSLGVVGTEAFF; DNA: TGTGCCAGCAGCTTGGGGGTTGTTGGGACTGAAGCTTTCTTT
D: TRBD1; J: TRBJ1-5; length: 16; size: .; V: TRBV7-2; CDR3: CASSPTGTGVNQPQHF; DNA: TGTGCCAGCAGCCCAACCGGGACAGGGGTCAATCAGCCCCAGCATTTT
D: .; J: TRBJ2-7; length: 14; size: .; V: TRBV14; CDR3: CASSHNNGGYEQYF; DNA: TGTGCCAGCAGTCATAACAACGGGGGCTACGAGCAGTACTTC
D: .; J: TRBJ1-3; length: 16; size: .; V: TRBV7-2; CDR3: CASSLVGRGSGNTIYF; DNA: TGTGCCAGCAGCTTAGTTGGCAGGGGTTCCGGAAACACCATATATTTT
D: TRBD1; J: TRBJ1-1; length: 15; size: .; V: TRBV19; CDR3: CASSIRQGGNTEAFF; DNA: TGTGCCAGTAGTATCCGACAGGGCGGAAACACTGAAGCTTTCTTT
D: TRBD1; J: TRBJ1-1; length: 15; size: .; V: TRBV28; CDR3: CASSPTGAGSGEAFF; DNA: TGTGCCAGCAGCCCAACAGGGGCCGGGTCGGGTGAAGCTTTCTTT
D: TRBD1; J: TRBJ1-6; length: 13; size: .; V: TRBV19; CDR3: CASSRQGGSPLHF; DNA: TGTGCCAGTAGCCGACAGGGGGGTTCACCCCTCCACTTT
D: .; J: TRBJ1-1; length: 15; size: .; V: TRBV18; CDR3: CASSPAGTGNTEAFF; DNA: TGTGCCAGCTCACCTGCCGGGACGGGAAACACTGAAGCTTTCTTT
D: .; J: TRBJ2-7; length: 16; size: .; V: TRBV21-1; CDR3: CASSKAPTSRSYEQYF; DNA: TGTGCCAGCAGCAAAGCCCCAACTAGCCGTTCCTACGAGCAGTACTTC
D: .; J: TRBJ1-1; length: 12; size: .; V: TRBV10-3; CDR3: CAISESGQEAFF; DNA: TGTGCCATCAGTGAGTCGGGGCAGGAGGCTTTCTTT
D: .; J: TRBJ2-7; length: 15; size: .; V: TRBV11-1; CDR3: CASSLGGSLAYEQYF; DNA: TGTGCCAGCAGCTTAGGCGGTTCCCTCGCCTACGAGCAGTACTTC
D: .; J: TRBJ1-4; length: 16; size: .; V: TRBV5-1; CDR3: CASSLLWGSKDEKLFF; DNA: TGCGCCAGCAGCTTGTTATGGGGTTCGAAAGACGAAAAACTGTTTTTT
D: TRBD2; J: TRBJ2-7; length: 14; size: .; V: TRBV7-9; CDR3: CASSFLGGSDEQYF; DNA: TGTGCCAGCAGCTTCCTTGGCGGGAGCGACGAGCAGTACTTC
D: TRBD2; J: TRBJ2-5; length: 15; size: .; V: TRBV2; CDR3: CASRGGSLVVETQYF; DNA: TGTGCCAGCAGGGGGGGGAGTCTAGTGGTGGAGACCCAGTACTTC
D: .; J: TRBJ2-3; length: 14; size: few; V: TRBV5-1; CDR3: CASSLTARADTQYF; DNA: TGCGCCAGCAGCCTCACAGCGAGGGCAGATACGCAGTATTTT
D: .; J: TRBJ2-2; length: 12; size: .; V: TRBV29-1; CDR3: CSVRQGGGELFF; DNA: TGCAGCGTTCGGCAGGGTGGAGGGGAGCTGTTTTTT
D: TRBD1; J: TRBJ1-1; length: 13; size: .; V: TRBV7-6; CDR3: CASRRGSGGKAFF; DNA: TGTGCCAGCAGAAGAGGGTCAGGGGGCAAAGCTTTCTTT
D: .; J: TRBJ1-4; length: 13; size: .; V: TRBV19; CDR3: CASSTIREEKLFF; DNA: TGTGCCAGTAGTACAATTCGGGAGGAAAAACTGTTTTTT
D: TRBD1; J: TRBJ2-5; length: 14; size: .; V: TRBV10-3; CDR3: CAISRTGDQETQYF; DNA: TGTGCCATCAGTCGGACAGGGGATCAAGAGACCCAGTACTTC
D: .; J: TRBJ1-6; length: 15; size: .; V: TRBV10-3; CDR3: CAISETVGYNSPLHF; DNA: TGTGCCATCAGTGAGACAGTTGGCTATAATTCACCCCTCCACTTT
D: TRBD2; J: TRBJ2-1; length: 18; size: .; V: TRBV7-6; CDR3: CASSLGLAGGMSYNEQFF; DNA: TGTGCCAGCAGCTTAGGGCTAGCGGGAGGGATGTCCTACAATGAGCAGTTCTTC
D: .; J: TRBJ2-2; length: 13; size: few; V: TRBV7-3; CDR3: CASGPDLTGELFF; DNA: TGTGCCAGCGGACCCGACCTCACCGGGGAGCTGTTTTTT
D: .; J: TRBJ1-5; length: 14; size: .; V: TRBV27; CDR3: CASSLGGGSQPQHF; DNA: TGTGCCAGCAGCCTCGGAGGGGGGAGCCAGCCCCAGCATTTT
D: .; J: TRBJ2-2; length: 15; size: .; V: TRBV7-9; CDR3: CASSVGLLRAGELFF; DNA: TGTGCCAGCAGCGTGGGACTTCTCAGGGCCGGGGAGCTGTTTTTT
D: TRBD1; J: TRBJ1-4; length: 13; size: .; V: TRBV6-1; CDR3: CAGGDRWGEKLFF; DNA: TGTGCCGGAGGGGACAGGTGGGGTGAAAAACTGTTTTTT
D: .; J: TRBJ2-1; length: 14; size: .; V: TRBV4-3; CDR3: CASSQSLGYNEQFF; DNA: TGCGCCAGCAGCCAGTCTCTAGGCTACAATGAGCAGTTCTTC
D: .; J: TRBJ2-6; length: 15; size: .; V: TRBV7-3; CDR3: CASSPGGPGANVLTF; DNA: TGTGCCAGCAGTCCCGGGGGGCCTGGGGCCAACGTCCTGACTTTC
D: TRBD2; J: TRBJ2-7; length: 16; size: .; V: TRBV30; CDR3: CAWSGVAGVPRDEQYF; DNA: TGTGCCTGGAGTGGAGTAGCGGGGGTGCCCAGGGACGAGCAGTACTTC
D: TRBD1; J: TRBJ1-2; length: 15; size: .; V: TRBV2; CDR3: CASSISGTVNYGYTF; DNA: TGTGCCAGCAGCATATCCGGGACAGTTAACTATGGCTACACCTTC
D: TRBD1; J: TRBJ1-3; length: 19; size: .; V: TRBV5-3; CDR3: CARSLQRGQGQSSGNTIYF; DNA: TGTGCCAGAAGCTTGCAAAGGGGACAGGGTCAGAGCTCTGGAAACACCATATATTTT
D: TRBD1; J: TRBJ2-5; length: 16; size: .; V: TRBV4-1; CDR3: CASSSRRTGDGETQYF; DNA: TGTGCCAGCAGCTCAAGGAGGACAGGGGATGGAGAGACCCAGTACTTC
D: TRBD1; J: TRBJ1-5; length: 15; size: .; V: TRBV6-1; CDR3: CASRRGGQGSQPQHF; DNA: TGTGCCAGCAGACGCGGGGGACAGGGGAGTCAGCCCCAGCATTTT
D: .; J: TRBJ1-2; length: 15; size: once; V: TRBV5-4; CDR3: CASSQEATAHYGYTF; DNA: TGCGCCAGCAGCCAAGAAGCCACTGCTCACTATGGCTACACCTTC
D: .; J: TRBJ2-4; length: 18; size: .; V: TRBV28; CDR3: CASSYPLQGPLAKNIQYF; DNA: TGTGCCAGCAGTTACCCTCTACAGGGCCCCCTAGCCAAAAACATTCAGTACTTC
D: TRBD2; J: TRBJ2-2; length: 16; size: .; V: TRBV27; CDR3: CASSLTGTSDTGELFF; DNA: TGTGCCAGCAGTCTCACCGGGACTAGCGACACCGGGGAGCTGTTTTTT
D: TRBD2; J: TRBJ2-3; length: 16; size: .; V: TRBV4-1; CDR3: CASSQDLAASTDTQYF; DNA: TGCGCCAGCAGCCAAGATCTAGCGGCCAGCACAGATACGCAGTATTTT
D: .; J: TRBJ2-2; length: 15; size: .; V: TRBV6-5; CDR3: CASSYQSSFTGELFF; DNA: TGTGCCAGCAGTTACCAGTCGTCCTTCACCGGGGAGCTGTTTTTT
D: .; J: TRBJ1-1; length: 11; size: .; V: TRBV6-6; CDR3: CATQLGAEAFF; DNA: TGTGCCACTCAGCTGGGGGCTGAAGCTTTCTTT
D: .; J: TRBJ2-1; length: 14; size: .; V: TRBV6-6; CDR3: CASSHLLGVTEQFF; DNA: TGTGCCAGCAGCCACCTCCTGGGTGTTACTGAGCAGTTCTTC
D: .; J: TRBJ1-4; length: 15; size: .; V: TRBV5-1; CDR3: CASSLGQTTNEKLFF; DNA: TGCGCCAGCAGCTTGGGACAGACAACTAATGAAAAACTGTTTTTT
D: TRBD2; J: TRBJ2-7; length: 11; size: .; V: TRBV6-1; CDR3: CASKLAGEQYF; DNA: TGTGCCAGCAAGCTAGCGGGCGAGCAGTACTTC
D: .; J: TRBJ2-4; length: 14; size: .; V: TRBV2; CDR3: CASSEEVAKNIQYF; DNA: TGTGCCAGCAGTGAAGAAGTGGCCAAAAACATTCAGTACTTC
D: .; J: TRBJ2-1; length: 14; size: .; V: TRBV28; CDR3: CAIRGPYYYNEQFF; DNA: TGTGCCATCAGGGGACCCTACTACTACAATGAGCAGTTCTTC